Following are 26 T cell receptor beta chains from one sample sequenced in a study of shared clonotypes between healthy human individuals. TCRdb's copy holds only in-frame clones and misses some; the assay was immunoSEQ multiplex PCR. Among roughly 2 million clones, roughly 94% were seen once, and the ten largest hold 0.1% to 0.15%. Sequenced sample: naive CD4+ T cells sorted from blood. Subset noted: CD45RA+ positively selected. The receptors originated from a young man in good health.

DNA for the CDR3: TGTGCCAGCTCACCGGGGACGGCTACTAACTATGGCTACACCTTC. It is translated as CASSPGTATNYGYTF. This sequence joins TRBV18 and TRBJ1-2; the D gene is possibly TRBD1 (5 bases). V was pared by 3 bases and J by 0 bases, with 11 bases between. The length of the CDR3 is 15 residues. Germline V lookup: CDR1 KGHSH, CDR2 LQKENI.

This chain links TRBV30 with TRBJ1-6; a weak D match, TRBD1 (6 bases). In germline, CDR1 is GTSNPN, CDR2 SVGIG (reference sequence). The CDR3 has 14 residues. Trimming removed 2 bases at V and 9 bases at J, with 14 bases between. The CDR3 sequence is CAWSYQGGRSPLHF. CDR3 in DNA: TGTGCCTGGAGTTATCAAGGGGGGCGTTCACCCCTCCACTTT. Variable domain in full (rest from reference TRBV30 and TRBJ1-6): SQTIHQWPATLVQPVGSPLSLECTVEGTSNPNLYWYRQAAGRGLQLLFYSVGIGQISSEVPQNLSASRPQDRQFILSSKKLLLSDSGFYLCAWSYQGGRSPLHFGNGTRLTVT.

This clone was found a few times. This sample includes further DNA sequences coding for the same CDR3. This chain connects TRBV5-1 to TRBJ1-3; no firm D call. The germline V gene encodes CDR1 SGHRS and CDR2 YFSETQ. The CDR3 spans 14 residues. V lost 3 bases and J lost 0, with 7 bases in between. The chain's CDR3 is CASSSDGSGNTIYF. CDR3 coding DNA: TGCGCCAGCAGCTCGGACGGCTCTGGAAACACCATATATTTT.

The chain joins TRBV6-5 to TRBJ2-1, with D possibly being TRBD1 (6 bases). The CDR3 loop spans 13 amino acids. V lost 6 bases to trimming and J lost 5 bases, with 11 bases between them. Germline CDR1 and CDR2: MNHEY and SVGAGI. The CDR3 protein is CASSPDRNNEQFF. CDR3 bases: TGTGCCAGCAGCCCCGACAGGAACAATGAGCAGTTCTTC.

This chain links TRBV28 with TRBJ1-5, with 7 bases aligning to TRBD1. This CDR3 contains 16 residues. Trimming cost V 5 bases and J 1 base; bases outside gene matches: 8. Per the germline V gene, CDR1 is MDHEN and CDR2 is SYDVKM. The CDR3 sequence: CASSNTGAPSNQPQHF. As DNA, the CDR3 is TGTGCCAGCAGTAACACAGGGGCGCCGAGCAATCAGCCCCAGCATTTT.

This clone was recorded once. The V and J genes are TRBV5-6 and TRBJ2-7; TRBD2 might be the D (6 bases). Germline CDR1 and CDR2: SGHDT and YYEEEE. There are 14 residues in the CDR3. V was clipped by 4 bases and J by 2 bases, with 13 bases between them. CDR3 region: CASSRGTGPYEQYF. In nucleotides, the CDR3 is TGTGCCAGCAGCCGCGGGACCGGTCCCTACGAGCAGTACTTC.

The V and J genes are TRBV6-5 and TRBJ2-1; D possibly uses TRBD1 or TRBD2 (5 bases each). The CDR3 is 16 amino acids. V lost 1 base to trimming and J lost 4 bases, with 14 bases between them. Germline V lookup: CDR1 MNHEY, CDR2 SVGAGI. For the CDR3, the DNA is TGTGCCAGCAGTTACTGGGGACGGACCCAATACAATGAGCAGTTCTTC. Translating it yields CASSYWGRTQYNEQFF.

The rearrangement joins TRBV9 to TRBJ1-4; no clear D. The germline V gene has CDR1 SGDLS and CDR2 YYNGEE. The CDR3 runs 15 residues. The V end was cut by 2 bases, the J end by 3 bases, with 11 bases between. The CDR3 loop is CASSVDGISNEKLFF. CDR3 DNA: TGTGCCAGCAGCGTCGACGGGATTTCTAATGAAAAACTGTTTTTT.

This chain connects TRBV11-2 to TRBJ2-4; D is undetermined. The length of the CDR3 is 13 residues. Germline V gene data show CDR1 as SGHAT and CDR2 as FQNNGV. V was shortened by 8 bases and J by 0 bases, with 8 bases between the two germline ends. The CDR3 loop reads CASSDRAKNIQYF. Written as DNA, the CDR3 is TGTGCCAGCTCGGATAGAGCCAAAAACATTCAGTACTTC.

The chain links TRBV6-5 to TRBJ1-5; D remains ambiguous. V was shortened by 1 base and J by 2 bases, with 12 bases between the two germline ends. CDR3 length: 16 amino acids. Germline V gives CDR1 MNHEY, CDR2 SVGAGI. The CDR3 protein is CASSYYYPTGNQPQHF. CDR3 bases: TGTGCCAGCAGTTACTATTACCCCACGGGCAATCAGCCCCAGCATTTT.

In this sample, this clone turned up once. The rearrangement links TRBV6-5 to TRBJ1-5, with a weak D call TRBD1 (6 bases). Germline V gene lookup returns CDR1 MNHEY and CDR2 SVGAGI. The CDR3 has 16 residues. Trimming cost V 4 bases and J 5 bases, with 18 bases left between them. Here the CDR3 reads CASSWDIPRPDQPQHF. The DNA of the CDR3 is TGTGCCAGCAGTTGGGACATTCCCCGCCCCGATCAGCCCCAGCATTTT.

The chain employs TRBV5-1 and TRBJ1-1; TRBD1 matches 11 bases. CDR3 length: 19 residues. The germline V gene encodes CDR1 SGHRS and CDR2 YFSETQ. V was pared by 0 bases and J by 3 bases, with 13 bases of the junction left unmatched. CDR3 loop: CASSLGRRTGGASDTEAFF. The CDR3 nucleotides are TGCGCCAGCAGCTTGGGTCGCCGGACAGGGGGCGCGTCGGACACTGAAGCTTTCTTT.

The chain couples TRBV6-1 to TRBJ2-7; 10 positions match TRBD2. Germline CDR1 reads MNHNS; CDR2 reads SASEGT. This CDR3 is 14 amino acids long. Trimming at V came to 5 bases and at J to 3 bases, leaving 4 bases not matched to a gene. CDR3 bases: TGTGCCAGCAGTCGGCTAGCGGGGGACTACGAGCAGTACTTC. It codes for CASSRLAGDYEQYF.

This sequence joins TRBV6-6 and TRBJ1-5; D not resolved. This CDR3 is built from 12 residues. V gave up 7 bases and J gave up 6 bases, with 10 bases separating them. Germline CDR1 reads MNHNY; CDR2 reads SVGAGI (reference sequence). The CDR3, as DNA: TGTGCCAGCAACGAAGTGGCTCAGCCCCAGCATTTT. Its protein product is CASNEVAQPQHF.

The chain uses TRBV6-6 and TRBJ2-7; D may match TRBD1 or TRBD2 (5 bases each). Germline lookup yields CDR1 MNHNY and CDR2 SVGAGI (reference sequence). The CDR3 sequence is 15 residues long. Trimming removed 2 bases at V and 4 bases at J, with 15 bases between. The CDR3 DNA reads TGTGCCAGCAGTTACGCCCCGGGACCGGGGTACGAGCAGTACTTC. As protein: CASSYAPGPGYEQYF.

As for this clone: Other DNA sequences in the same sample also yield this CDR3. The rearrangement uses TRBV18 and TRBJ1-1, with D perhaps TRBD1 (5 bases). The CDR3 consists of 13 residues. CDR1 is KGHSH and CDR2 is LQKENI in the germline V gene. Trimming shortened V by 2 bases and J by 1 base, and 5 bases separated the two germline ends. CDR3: CASSPGTNTEAFF. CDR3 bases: TGTGCCAGCTCACCAGGGACGAACACTGAAGCTTTCTTT.

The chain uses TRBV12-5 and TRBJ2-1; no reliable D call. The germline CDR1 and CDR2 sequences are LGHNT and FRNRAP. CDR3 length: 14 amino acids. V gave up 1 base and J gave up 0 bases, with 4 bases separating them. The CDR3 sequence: CASGLDFSYNEQFF. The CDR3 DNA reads TGTGCTAGTGGTTTGGACTTCTCCTACAATGAGCAGTTCTTC.

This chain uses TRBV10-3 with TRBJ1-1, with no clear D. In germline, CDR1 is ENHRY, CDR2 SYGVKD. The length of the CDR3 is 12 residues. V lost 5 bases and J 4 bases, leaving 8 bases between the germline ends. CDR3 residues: CAISLGITEAFF. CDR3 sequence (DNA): TGTGCCATCAGTCTGGGGATCACTGAAGCTTTCTTT.

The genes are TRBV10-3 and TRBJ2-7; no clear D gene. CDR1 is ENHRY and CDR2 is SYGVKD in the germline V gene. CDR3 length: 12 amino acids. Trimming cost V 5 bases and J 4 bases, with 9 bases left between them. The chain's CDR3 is CAISRLGYEQYF. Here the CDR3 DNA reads TGTGCCATCAGTAGGTTGGGTTACGAGCAGTACTTC.

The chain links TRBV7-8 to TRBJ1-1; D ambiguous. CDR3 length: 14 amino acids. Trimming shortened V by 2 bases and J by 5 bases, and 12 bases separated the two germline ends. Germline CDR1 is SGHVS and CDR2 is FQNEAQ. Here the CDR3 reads CASSLRPGGTEAFF. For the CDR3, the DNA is TGTGCCAGCAGCTTACGGCCGGGAGGGACTGAAGCTTTCTTT.

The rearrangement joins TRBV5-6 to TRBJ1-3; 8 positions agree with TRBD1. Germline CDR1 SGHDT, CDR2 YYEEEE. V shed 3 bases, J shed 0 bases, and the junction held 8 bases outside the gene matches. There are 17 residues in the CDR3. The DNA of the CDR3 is TGTGCCAGCAGCTGGGGTCCCGACAGGGGCTCTGGAAACACCATATATTTT. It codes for CASSWGPDRGSGNTIYF.

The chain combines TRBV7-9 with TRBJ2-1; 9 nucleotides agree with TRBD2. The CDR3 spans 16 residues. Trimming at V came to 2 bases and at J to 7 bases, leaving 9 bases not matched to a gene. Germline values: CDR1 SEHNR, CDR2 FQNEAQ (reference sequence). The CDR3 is CASSLRWREGRNEQFF. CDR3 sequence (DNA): TGTGCCAGCAGCTTAAGGTGGCGGGAGGGCCGGAATGAGCAGTTCTTC.

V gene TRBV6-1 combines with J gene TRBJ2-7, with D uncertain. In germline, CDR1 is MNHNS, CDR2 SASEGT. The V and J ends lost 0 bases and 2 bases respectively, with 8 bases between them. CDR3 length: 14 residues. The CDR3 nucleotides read TGTGCCAGCAGTGAAGCGTCAGTGACCTACGAGCAGTACTTC. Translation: CASSEASVTYEQYF.

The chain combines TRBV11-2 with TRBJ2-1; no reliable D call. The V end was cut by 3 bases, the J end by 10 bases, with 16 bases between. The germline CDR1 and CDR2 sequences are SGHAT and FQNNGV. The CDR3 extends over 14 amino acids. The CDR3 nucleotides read TGTGCCAGCAGCTTTCCCCTGCGACTCGGCGAGCAGTTCTTC. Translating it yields CASSFPLRLGEQFF.

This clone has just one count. CDR3 DNA: TGCGCCAGCAGCCAAGGGCCCTTGACTAGCGGGGGTGACACAGATACGCAGTATTTT. Amino acid sequence: CASSQGPLTSGGDTDTQYF. The chain joins TRBV4-1 to TRBJ2-3, with TRBD2 matching over 12 bases. This CDR3 has 19 amino acids. Trimming took 1 base from V and 2 from J; bases not matched to a gene: 10. Germline V gives CDR1 MGHRA, CDR2 YSYEKL.

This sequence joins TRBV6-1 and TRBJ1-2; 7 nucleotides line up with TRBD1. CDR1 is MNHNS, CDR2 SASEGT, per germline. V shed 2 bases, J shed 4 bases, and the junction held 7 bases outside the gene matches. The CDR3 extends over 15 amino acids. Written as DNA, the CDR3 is TGTGCCAGCAGTGAACGCCCGGGACAGACCTATGGCTACACCTTC. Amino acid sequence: CASSERPGQTYGYTF.